This T cell receptor beta chain was recorded in a study of blood T cell repertoires in COVID-19. The trim removed 4 bases at V and 1 base at J, leaving 5 bases unmatched. The CDR3 is made up of 15 amino acids. Germline assignment: CDR1 MDHEN and CDR2 SYDVKM. The data were produced by immunoSEQ multiplex PCR, yet TCRdb's version contains in-frame clones alone and is incomplete. The sample includes roughly 40,000 clones, around 90% seen only once; the top ten take around 3%. J is TRBJ2-5 and V is TRBV28, with 8 bases lining up with TRBD2. Sequenced sample: peripheral blood. The clonotype comes from a man aged 50 to 59 with active COVID-19. The CDR3 loop is CASSSSLAVQETQYF. Here the CDR3 DNA reads TGTGCCAGCAGTTCCTCACTAGCGGTCCAAGAGACCCAGTACTTC.